This TCR beta chain was profiled in a study of T-cell memory formation after mild COVID-19. TCRdb called the 5' RACE reads again in MiXCR, with one record for every CDR3 protein. The sample lists about 560,000 distinct CDR3 sequences; roughly 18% were seen once. Germline CDR1 and CDR2: SGHTA and FQGNSA. The CDR3 sequence is 15 residues long. V gave up 5 bases and J gave up 7 bases; unmatched junction bases: 10. This sequence was found in an adult woman who had mild COVID-19 (a few samples of this study predate the infection). Cell type and time point are not known. Material for sequencing was PBMCs or a T cell subset sorted from them (not recorded which). The V and J genes are TRBV7-2 and TRBJ1-2, with TRBD1 matching over 10 bases. CDR3 bases: TGTGCCAGCAGCCCAGATGGGGACAGGGGTCGTGGCTACACCTTC. Residues: CASSPDGDRGRGYTF.